This T cell receptor beta chain derives from a study of blood T cell repertoires in COVID-19. Authors' analysis steps: Counts of nucleated cells, estimated from reference gene primer amplification, were obtained. The method was immunoSEQ multiplex PCR; TCRdb's version includes in-frame clones alone and lacks a portion of them. The DNA was the basis for D and trimming; V, J and clone size are from that table. The table lists 280,000 or so clones, 75% to 90% of them singletons. In germline, CDR1 is MNHEY, CDR2 SVGAGI. The germline V and J ends were trimmed by 0 bases and 0 bases, with 9 bases remaining between them. The length of the CDR3 is 15 residues.

Sample: peripheral blood. The TCR was taken from a woman in her 30s who had recovered from COVID-19. V and J are TRBV6-5 and TRBJ2-7, with a weak D call TRBD2 (5 bases). The CDR3, as DNA: TGTGCCAGCAGTTACTCCGGCGGAGGCTCCTACGAGCAGTACTTC. This translates into CASSYSGGGSYEQYF.